The clone carrying this TCR beta chain has at least ten counts. V lost 6 bases and J lost 0; bases outside the gene matches: 3. Germline loops: CDR1 WSHSY, CDR2 SAAADI. The CDR3 covers 15 residues. This entry is derived from a study of shared clonotypes between healthy human individuals. Assay: immunoSEQ multiplex PCR; the TCRdb copy retains only in-frame clones and omits some. The sample lists about 980,000 clones, approximately 76% occurring once. The sequence was obtained from a man between 18 and 35 years old in good health. The chain combines TRBV10-2 with TRBJ2-3, with 10 bases lining up with TRBD2. The sample was memory CD4+ T cells sorted from blood. The sample's subset: CD45RA-negative fraction. The CDR3 here is CASSLTSGSTDTQYF. The CDR3 DNA sequence: TGCGCCAGCAGCTTGACTAGCGGGAGCACAGATACGCAGTATTTT.